A single sample is the source of the 14 T cell receptor beta chains below, sequenced in a study of blood T cell repertoires in COVID-19. Clones were sequenced by immunoSEQ multiplex PCR, and TCRdb holds only the in-frame ones, with some missing. The top ten hold 2.5% to 3.5% of the sample, which has roughly 160,000 clones, approximately 79% seen once. Sequencing input: peripheral blood. These receptors were obtained from a woman over 75 with acute or convalescent COVID-19.

This chain joins TRBV5-6 and TRBJ2-2; D call uncertain. Germline lookup yields CDR1 SGHDT and CDR2 YYEEEE. The CDR3 runs to 15 residues. V lost 3 bases, J lost 1 base, and 10 bases lay in between. The CDR3 coding sequence is TGTGCCAGCAGCTCGGAAAGACAGAACACCGGGGAGCTGTTTTTT. Translation gives CASSSERQNTGELFF. The full variable domain, its missing parts supplied by reference TRBV5-6 and TRBJ2-2, is DAGVTQSPTHLIKTRGQQVTLRCSPKSGHDTVSWYQQALGQGPQFIFQYYEEEERQRGNFPDRFSGHQFPNYSSELNVNALLLGDSALYLCASSSERQNTGELFFGEGSRLTVL.

V gene TRBV5-4 combines with J gene TRBJ1-2, with D possibly being TRBD1 (6 bases). In germline, CDR1 is SGHNT, CDR2 YYREEE (reference sequence). The V end was cut by 4 bases, the J end by 2 bases, with 9 bases between. CDR3 length equals 13 residues. The CDR3 region has the DNA TGTGCCAGCAGCCAAGACAGGAACTATGGCTACACCTTC. Its translation is CASSQDRNYGYTF.

The rearrangement joins TRBV5-8 to TRBJ2-3, with D possibly being TRBD1 (5 bases). CDR1 is SGHTS, CDR2 YDEGEE, per germline. V lost 4 bases to trimming and J lost 0 bases, with 15 bases between them. This CDR3 comprises 16 residues. The CDR3 DNA sequence: TGTGCCAGCAGCCGCAGGCAAGGGGCTAGCACAGATACGCAGTATTTT. Translation: CASSRRQGASTDTQYF.

V and J are TRBV15 and TRBJ1-4, with no clear D. CDR1 LNHNV and CDR2 YYDKDF come from the germline V gene (reference sequence). The CDR3 has 15 residues. Trimming removed 1 base from V and 6 bases from J, with 12 bases in between. CDR3 sequence: CATSRGPPSDEKLFF. The CDR3, as DNA: TGTGCCACCAGCAGAGGTCCCCCCAGTGATGAAAAACTGTTTTTT.

The V and J genes are TRBV10-2 and TRBJ2-3, with TRBD2 matching 8 bases. Germline V lookup: CDR1 WSHSY, CDR2 SAAADI. The CDR3 extends over 14 amino acids. The junction had 8 bases not matched to a gene; V was cut back by 8 bases and J by 4 bases. Here the CDR3 reads CASAPGGPSDTQYF. CDR3 coding DNA: TGCGCCAGCGCCCCGGGAGGGCCTTCAGATACGCAGTATTTT.

V gene TRBV30 combines with J gene TRBJ2-3, with 7 bases aligning to TRBD2. The CDR3 contains 16 residues. V shed 5 bases, J shed 2 bases, and the junction held 13 bases outside the gene matches. Looked up from germline, CDR1 is GTSNPN and CDR2 is SVGIG (reference sequence). The CDR3 DNA reads as TGTGCCTGGCTCGGCCCGGCTAGCGGATTCACAGATACGCAGTATTTT. Amino acids: CAWLGPASGFTDTQYF.

In this sample, this clone turned up a few times. This chain connects TRBV5-5 to TRBJ2-2, with TRBD2 matching over 7 bases. The CDR3 spans 16 residues. From germline, CDR1 is SGHKS and CDR2 YYEKEE (reference sequence). After removal of 0 bases from V and 5 bases from J, the junction contained 7 bases not matched to a gene. The CDR3 loop is CASSLDRGSETGELFF. The CDR3 bases are TGTGCCAGCAGCTTGGATCGCGGGAGTGAAACCGGGGAGCTGTTTTTT.

This rearrangement joins TRBV6-2 or TRBV6-3 to TRBJ2-3; 7 positions agree with TRBD2. This CDR3 region has 15 residues. Losses at the gene ends were 2 bases for V and 2 bases for J; bases not matched to a gene: 4. Germline values: CDR1 MNHEY, CDR2 SVGEGT. The CDR3 coding sequence is TGTGCCAGCAGTTACGTGGCGGGGGTCACAGATACGCAGTATTTT. Translation: CASSYVAGVTDTQYF.

V usage is TRBV19 and J usage is TRBJ2-1; D perhaps matches TRBD2 (6 bases). The CDR3 totals 19 residues. V lost 0 bases to trimming and J lost 0 bases, with 18 bases between them. Looked up from germline, CDR1 is LNHDA and CDR2 is SQIVND (reference sequence). The CDR3: CASSIDSPGLFSSYNEQFF. The CDR3 bases are TGTGCCAGTAGTATAGATTCCCCGGGACTCTTTAGCTCCTACAATGAGCAGTTCTTC.

This clone was detected a few times. The rearrangement joins TRBV2 to TRBJ2-1; no reliable D call. This CDR3 has 15 residues. Per the germline V gene, CDR1 is SNHLY and CDR2 is FYNNEI. V lost 0 bases and J 4 bases, leaving 10 bases between the germline ends. DNA for the CDR3: TGTGCCAGCAGTGAAGCGGGTCTAGATTACAATGAGCAGTTCTTC. It yields the protein CASSEAGLDYNEQFF.

This sequence joins TRBV10-3 and TRBJ1-6; D remains ambiguous. The germline V gene has CDR1 ENHRY and CDR2 SYGVKD. The CDR3 spans 12 residues. V was shortened by 7 bases and J by 8 bases, with 9 bases between the two germline ends. The CDR3 DNA reads as TGTGCCATCAAGGAGGGAGATTCACCCCTCCACTTT. Its translation is CAIKEGDSPLHF.

The chain joins TRBV2 to TRBJ2-5; D is perhaps TRBD2 (5 bases). The CDR3 has 11 residues. Trimming left V 9 bases short and J 4 bases short, with 9 bases between. The germline V gene encodes CDR1 SNHLY and CDR2 FYNNEI. CDR3 nucleotide sequence: TGTGCCAGTGACCGGGGAGAGACCCAGTACTTC. This translates into CASDRGETQYF.

Only a few counts were recorded for this clone. The rearrangement uses TRBV5-1 and TRBJ2-3; 13 bases agree with TRBD2. CDR1 is SGHRS, CDR2 YFSETQ, per germline. The CDR3 sequence is 20 residues long. With V trimmed by 3 bases and J by 2 bases, 15 bases remained unmatched. The CDR3 nucleotides read TGCGCCAGCAGCTCTCTCGGATCGGGACTAGCGGGAACCCCCACAGATACGCAGTATTTT. Its protein is CASSSLGSGLAGTPTDTQYF.

The chain joins TRBV9 to TRBJ2-1; D is uncertain. CDR1 and CDR2 (germline): SGDLS, YYNGEE. The CDR3 contains 16 residues. Trimming shortened V by 0 bases and J by 0 bases, and 10 bases separated the two germline ends. As DNA, the CDR3 is TGTGCCAGCAGCGTAGACAGTTACAGCTCCTACAATGAGCAGTTCTTC. It translates to CASSVDSYSSYNEQFF.